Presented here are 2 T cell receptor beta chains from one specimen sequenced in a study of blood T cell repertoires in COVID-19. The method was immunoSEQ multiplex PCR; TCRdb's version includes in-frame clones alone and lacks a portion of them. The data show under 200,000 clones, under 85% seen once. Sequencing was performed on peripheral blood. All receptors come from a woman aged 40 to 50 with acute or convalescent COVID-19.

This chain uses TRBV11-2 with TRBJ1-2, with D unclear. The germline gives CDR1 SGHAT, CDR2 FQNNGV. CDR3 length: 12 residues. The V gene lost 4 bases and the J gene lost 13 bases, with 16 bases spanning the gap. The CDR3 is CASSSRPRGTTF. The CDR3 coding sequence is TGTGCCAGCAGCTCTCGACCCCGGGGTACCACCTTC.

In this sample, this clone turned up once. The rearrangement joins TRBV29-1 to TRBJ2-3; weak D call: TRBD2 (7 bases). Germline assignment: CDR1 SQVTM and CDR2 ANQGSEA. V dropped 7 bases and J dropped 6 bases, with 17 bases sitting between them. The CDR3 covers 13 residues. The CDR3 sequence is CSAGGGSFDTQYF. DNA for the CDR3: TGCAGCGCGGGGGGCGGGAGCTTCGATACGCAGTATTTT.